The 3 T cell receptor beta chains given below trace back to one sample, sequenced in a study of cytomegalovirus exposure and HLA in healthy donors. PCR employed 60 Vbeta and 13 Jbeta primers. Sequencing used immunoSEQ multiplex PCR; TCRdb keeps in-frame clones, though not all of them. Of 100,000 to 150,000 clones in the sample, less than 85% were seen once. Material for sequencing was PBMCs. Every receptor here comes from a woman aged 40 to 50 in good health and CMV-seronegative.

The chain employs TRBV7-8 and TRBJ2-2; 10 bases match TRBD2. The V gene end was trimmed by 5 bases and the J gene end by 3 bases; junction bases not matched to a gene: 6. This CDR3 has 16 amino acids. Per the germline V gene, CDR1 is SGHVS and CDR2 is FQNEAQ. The CDR3 coding sequence is TGTGCCAGCAGCCGCGTAGCGGGAGGACACACCGGGGAGCTGTTTTTT. Protein sequence: CASSRVAGGHTGELFF.

This chain uses TRBV27 with TRBJ2-5; D possibly corresponds to TRBD2 (6 bases). The DNA end favors TRBJ2-7, so the J call may be wrong. This CDR3 spans 14 amino acids. Germline CDR1 reads MNHEY; CDR2 reads SMNVEV (reference sequence). The CDR3 DNA reads as TGTGCCAGCAGTCCCGACGGGAGTTTGTTCGAGCAGTACTTC. This sequence encodes CASSPDGSLFEQYF.

J is TRBJ1-2 and V is TRBV19, with TRBD1 matching over 8 bases. This CDR3 is 14 amino acids long. V lost 4 bases, J lost 8 bases, and 9 bases stayed unmatched. Germline lookup yields CDR1 LNHDA and CDR2 SQIVND (reference sequence). The CDR3 DNA sequence: TGTGCCAGTAGTACCCCCGGGACAGGATTCGGCTACACCTTC. Residues: CASSTPGTGFGYTF.